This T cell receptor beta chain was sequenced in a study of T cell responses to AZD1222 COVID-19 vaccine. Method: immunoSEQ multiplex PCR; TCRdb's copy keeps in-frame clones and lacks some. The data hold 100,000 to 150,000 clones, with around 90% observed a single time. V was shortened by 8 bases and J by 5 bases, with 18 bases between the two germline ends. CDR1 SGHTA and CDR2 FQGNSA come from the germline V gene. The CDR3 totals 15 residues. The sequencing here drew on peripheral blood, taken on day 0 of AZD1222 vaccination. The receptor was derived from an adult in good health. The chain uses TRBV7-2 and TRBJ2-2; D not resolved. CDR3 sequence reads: CASRPVGVGTGELFF. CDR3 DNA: TGTGCCAGCCGCCCCGTCGGCGTTGGAACCGGGGAGCTGTTTTTT.